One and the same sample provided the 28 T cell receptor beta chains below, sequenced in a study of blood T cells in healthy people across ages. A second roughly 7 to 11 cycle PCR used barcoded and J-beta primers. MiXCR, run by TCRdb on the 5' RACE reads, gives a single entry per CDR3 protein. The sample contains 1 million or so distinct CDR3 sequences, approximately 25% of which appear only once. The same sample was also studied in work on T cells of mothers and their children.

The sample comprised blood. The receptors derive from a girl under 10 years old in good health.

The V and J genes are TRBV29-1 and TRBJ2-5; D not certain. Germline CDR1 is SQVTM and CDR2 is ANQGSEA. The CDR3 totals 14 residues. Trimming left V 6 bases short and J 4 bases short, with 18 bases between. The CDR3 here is CSVLPKAVRETQYF. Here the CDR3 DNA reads TGCAGCGTCCTCCCAAAGGCAGTGAGAGAGACCCAGTACTTC.

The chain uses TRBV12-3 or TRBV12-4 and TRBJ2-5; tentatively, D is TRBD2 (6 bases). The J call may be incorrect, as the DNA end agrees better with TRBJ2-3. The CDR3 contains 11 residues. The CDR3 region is CASLEGAAQYF. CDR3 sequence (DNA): TGTGCCAGCCTGGAGGGTGCAGCGCAGTATTTT.

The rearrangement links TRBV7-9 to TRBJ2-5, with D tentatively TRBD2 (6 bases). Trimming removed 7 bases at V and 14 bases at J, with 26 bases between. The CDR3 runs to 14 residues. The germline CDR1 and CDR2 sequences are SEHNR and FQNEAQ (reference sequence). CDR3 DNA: TGTGCCAGCACCCTGCGGGGAGACTCCTACGAGCAATACTTC. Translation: CASTLRGDSYEQYF.

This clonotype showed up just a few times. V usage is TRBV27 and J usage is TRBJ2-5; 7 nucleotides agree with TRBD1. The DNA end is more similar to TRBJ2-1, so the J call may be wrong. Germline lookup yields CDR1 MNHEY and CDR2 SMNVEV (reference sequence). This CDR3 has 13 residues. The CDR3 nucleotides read TGTGCCAGCAGTTCTTACCAGGGGGATGAGCAGTTCTTC. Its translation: CASSSYQGDEQFF.

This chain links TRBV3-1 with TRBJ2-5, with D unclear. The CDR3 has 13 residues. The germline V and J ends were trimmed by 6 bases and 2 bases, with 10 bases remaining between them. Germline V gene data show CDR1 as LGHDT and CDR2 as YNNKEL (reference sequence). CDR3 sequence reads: CASRTNLQETQYF. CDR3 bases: TGTGCCAGCAGGACGAACCTTCAAGAGACCCAGTACTTC.

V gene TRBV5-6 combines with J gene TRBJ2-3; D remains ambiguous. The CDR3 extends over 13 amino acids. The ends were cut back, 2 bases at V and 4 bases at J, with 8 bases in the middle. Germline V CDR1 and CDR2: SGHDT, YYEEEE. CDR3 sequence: CASSFVGSDTQYF. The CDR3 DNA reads TGTGCCAGCAGCTTCGTAGGTTCAGATACGCAGTATTTT.

DNA of the CDR3: TGTGCCAGCAGCTTAGGCTCGGGGCCGGGATATGAAGAGACCCAGTACTTC. Amino acid sequence: CASSLGSGPGYEETQYF. The V gene is TRBV7-3, the J gene TRBJ2-5; D assignment may be TRBD1 or TRBD2 (5 bases each). CDR3 size: 17 residues. CDR1 and CDR2 from the germline V gene are SGHTA and FQGTGA. The ends were cut back, 2 bases at V and 3 bases at J, with 19 bases in the middle.

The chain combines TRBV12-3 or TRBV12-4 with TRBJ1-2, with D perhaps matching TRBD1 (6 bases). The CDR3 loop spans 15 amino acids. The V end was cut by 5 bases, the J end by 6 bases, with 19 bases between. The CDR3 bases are TGTGCCAGCAGTCTAGGAACAGGGATTTTGAATGGCTACACCTTC. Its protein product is CASSLGTGILNGYTF.

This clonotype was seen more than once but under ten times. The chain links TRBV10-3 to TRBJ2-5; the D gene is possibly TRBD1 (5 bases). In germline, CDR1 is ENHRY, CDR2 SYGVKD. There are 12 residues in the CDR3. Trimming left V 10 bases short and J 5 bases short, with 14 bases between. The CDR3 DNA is TGTGCCACTGCGGCAGGGATGGAGACCCAGTACTTC. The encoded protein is CATAAGMETQYF.

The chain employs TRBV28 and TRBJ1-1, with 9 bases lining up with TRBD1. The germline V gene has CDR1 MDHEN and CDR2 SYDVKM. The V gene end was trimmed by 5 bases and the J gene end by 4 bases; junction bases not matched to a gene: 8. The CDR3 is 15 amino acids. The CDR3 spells CASSTNRGQGTEAFF. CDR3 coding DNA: TGTGCCAGCAGTACAAACAGGGGGCAGGGCACTGAAGCTTTCTTT. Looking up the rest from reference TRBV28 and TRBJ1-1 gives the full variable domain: DVKVTQSSRYLVKRTGEKVFLECVQDMDHENMFWYRQDPGLGLRLIYFSYDVKMKEKGDIPEGYSVSREKKERFSLILESASTNQTSMYLCASSTNRGQGTEAFFGQGTRLTVV.

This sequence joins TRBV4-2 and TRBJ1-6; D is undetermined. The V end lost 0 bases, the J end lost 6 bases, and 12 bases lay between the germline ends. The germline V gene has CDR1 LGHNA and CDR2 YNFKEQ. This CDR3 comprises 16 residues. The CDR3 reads CASSQDGPGPNSPLHF. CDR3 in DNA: TGTGCCAGCAGCCAAGACGGTCCGGGCCCTAATTCACCCCTCCACTTT.

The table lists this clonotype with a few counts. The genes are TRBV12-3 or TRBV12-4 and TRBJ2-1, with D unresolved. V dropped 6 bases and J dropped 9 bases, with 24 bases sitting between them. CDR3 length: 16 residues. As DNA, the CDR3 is TGTGCCAGCAGCTCGACGTCCCTACCGAGGTTTGGTGAGCAGTTCTTC. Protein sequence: CASSSTSLPRFGEQFF.

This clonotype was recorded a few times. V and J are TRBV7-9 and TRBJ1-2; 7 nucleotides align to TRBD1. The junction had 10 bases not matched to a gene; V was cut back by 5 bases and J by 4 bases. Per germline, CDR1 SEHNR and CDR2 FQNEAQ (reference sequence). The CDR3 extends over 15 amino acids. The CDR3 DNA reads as TGTGCCAGCAGCCAGGGCGGACAGGACAGCTATGGCTACACCTTC. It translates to CASSQGGQDSYGYTF.

The CDR3: CASNLAGATKETQYF. The CDR3 DNA is TGTGCCAGCAACCTAGCGGGGGCAACCAAAGAGACCCAGTACTTC. The gene calls are TRBV7-9 and TRBJ2-7; 10 positions agree with TRBD2. The tail of the sequence fits TRBJ2-5 better, so the J call may be wrong. Germline loops: CDR1 SEHNR, CDR2 FQNEAQ (reference sequence). The CDR3 is 15 residues long.

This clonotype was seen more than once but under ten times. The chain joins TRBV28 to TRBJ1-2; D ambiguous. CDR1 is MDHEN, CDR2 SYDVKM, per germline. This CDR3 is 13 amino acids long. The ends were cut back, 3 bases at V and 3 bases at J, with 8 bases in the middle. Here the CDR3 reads CASSFSWDYGYTF. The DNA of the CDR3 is TGTGCCAGCAGTTTTTCATGGGACTATGGCTACACCTTC.

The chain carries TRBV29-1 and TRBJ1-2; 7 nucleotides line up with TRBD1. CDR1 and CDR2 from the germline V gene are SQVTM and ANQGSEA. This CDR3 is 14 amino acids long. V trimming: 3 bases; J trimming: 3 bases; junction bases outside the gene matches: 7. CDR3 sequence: CSVDDTGEDYGYTF. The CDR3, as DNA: TGCAGCGTTGATGATACAGGGGAGGACTATGGCTACACCTTC. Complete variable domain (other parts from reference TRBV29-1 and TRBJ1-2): SAVISQKPSRDICQRGTSLTIQCQVDSQVTMMFWYRQQPGQSLTLIATANQGSEATYESGFVIDKFPISRPNLTFSTLTVSNMSPEDSSIYLCSVDDTGEDYGYTFGSGTRLTVV.

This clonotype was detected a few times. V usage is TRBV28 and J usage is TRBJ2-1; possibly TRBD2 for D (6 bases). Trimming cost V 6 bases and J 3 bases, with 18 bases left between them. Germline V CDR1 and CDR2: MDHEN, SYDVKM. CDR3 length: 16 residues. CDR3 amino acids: CASSWLTGDHYNEQFF. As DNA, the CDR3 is TGTGCCAGCAGCTGGTTGACGGGAGATCACTACAATGAGCAGTTCTTC.

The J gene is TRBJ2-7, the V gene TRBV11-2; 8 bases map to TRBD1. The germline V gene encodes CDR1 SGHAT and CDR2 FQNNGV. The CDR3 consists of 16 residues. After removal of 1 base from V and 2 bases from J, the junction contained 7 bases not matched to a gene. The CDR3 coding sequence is TGTGCCAGCAGCTTAGGGTCACAGGGGGGAACCTACGAGCAGTACTTC. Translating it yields CASSLGSQGGTYEQYF.

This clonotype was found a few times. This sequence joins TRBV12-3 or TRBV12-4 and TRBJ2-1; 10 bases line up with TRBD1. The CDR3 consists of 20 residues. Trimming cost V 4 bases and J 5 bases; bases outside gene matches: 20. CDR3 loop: CASSSSAPGTGVPENNEQFF. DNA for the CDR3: TGTGCCAGCAGTTCCTCCGCCCCGGGGACAGGGGTCCCGGAGAACAATGAGCAGTTCTTC.

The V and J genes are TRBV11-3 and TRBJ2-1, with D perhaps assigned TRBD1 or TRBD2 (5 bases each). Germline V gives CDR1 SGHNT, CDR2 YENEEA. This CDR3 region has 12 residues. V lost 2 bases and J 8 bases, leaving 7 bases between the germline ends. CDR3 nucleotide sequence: TGTGCCAGCAGCTTACGGGACCATGAGCAGTTCTTC. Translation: CASSLRDHEQFF.

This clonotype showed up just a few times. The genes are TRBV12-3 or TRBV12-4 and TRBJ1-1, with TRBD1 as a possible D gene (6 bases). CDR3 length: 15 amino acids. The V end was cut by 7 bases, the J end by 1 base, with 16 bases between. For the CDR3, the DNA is TGTGCCAGCAACTCAAATCAGGGGCGGAACACTGAAGCTTTCTTT. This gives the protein CASNSNQGRNTEAFF.

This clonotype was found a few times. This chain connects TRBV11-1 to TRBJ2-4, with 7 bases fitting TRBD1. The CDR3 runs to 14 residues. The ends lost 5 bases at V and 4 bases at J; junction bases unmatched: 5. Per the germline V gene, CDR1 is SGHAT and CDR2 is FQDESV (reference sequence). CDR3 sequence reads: CASSAPGQKNIQYF. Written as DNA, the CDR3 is TGTGCCAGCAGCGCTCCGGGACAGAAAAACATTCAGTACTTC.

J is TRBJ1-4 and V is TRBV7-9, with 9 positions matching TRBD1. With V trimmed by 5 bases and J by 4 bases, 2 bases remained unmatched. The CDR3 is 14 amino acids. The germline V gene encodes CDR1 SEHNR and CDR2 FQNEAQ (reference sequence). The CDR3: CASSNRGLNEKLFF. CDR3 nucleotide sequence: TGTGCCAGCAGCAACAGGGGGCTTAATGAAAAACTGTTTTTT.

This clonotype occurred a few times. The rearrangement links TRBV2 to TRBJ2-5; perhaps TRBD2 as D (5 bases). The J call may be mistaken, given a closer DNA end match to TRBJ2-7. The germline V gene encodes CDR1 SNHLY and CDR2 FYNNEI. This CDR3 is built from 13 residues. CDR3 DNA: TGTGCCAGCGGCGAGGTGAGCGGCTACGAGCAGTACTTC. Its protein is CASGEVSGYEQYF.

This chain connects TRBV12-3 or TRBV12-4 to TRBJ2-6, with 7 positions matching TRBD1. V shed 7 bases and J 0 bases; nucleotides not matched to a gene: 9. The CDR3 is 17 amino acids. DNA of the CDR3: TGTGCCAGCATTCGAGGGGACAGACGCTCTGGGGCCAACGTCCTGACTTTC. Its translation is CASIRGDRRSGANVLTF.

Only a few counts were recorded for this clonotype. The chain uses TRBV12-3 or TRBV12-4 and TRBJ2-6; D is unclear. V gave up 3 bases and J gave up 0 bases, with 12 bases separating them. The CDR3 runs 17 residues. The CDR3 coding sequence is TGTGCCAGCAGTTTCGGCAGCACATTCTCTGGGGCCAACGTCCTGACTTTC. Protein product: CASSFGSTFSGANVLTF.

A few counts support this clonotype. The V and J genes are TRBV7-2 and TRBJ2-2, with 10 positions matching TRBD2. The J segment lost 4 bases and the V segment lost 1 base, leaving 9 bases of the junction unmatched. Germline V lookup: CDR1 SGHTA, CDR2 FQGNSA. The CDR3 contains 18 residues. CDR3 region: CASSLDPTSGGGTGELFF. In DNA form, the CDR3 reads TGTGCCAGCAGCTTAGACCCAACCAGCGGGGGGGGCACCGGGGAGCTGTTTTTT. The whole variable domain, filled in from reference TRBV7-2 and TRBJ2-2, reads GAGVSQSPSNKVTEKGKDVELRCDPISGHTALYWYRQSLGQGLEFLIYFQGNSAPDKSGLPSDRFSAERTGGSVSTLTIQRTQQEDSAVYLCASSLDPTSGGGTGELFFGEGSRLTVL.

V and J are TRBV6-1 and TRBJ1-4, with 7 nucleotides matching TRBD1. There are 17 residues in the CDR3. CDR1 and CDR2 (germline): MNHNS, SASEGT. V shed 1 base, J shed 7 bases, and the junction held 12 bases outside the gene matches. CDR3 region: CASSEGRVRGRGEKLFF. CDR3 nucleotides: TGTGCCAGCAGTGAAGGTCGGGTGAGGGGGCGAGGTGAAAAACTGTTTTTT.